This T cell receptor (beta chain) was recovered during a study of shared clonotypes between healthy human individuals. It was at deep level that the assay was run. The authors split each subset's genomic DNA evenly across several immunoSEQ plates. Per the original data handling: In the immunoSEQ data, sequences were junction-only and lacked quality scores, so filtering differed. Assay: immunoSEQ multiplex PCR; the TCRdb copy retains only in-frame clones and omits some. That table supplies the V and J calls and clone size; D and trimming were determined from the DNA. The table has under 600,000 clones, 95% to 97% seen once; the top ten hold under 0.065%. There are 14 residues in the CDR3. V was pared by 5 bases and J by 8 bases, with 19 bases between. Looked up from germline, CDR1 is SGDLS and CDR2 is YYNGEE.

The rearrangement uses TRBV9 and TRBJ1-2; D is ambiguous. The clonotype originates from a woman aged 30 to 39 in good health. Sequencing was done on a sample of naive CD4+ T cells sorted from blood. Subset specified: CD45RA+ positively selected. The CDR3 nucleotides are TGTGCCAGCAGTTATCCTGACTTCGGGAGGGGCTACACCTTC. This codes for CASSYPDFGRGYTF.